The clone carrying this T cell receptor beta chain has a handful of counts. This specimen belongs to a study of metastatic and nonmetastatic thyroid tumors. The CDR3 length is 15 residues. Germline loops: CDR1 KGHDR, CDR2 SFDVKD. V lost 6 bases, J lost 3 bases, and 5 bases stayed unmatched. No patient had received any treatment before thyroid surgery. In the authors' workflow: CDR3 was compared across clinicopathological groups, and the resulting differences were used to build a distant-metastasis classifier for papillary thyroid cancer. TCRdb re-processed the PCR reads through MiXCR. V and J calls and clone size were set by TCRdb, not the authors. The sample has about 35,000 clones; under 40% are singletons.

The TCR originated in a female donor with papillary thyroid cancer or a benign thyroid nodule (not recorded which). Some clones in this sample may be carry-over from other donors' samples. The chain links TRBV24-1 to TRBJ1-1; 11 bases line up with TRBD1. Specimen: tumor tissue. This CDR3 is CATSRDRGADTEAFF. The CDR3 region has the DNA TGTGCCACCAGTAGGGACAGGGGGGCGGACACTGAAGCTTTCTTT.